What follows describes a single T cell receptor (beta chain). Its cognate antigen is unknown. Measured with immunoSEQ multiplex PCR; TCRdb has only the in-frame clones, and not every one. The sample includes more than 95,000 clones, around 89% of them seen just once. The ends lost 2 bases at V and 5 bases at J; junction bases unmatched: 2. The length of the CDR3 is 15 residues. Germline CDR1 and CDR2: SEHNR and FQNEAQ (reference sequence). The data were obtained in a study of T cell responses to AZD1222 COVID-19 vaccine. General observations from the study: Only a handful of AZD1222 recipients, several in all, had baseline seropositivity. CD4 TCRs covered the whole spike, strongest at regions 160-218 and 743-854.

The gene calls are TRBV7-9 and TRBJ2-1; 11 bases are shared with TRBD2. Sequences were derived from peripheral blood, sampled on day 0 of AZD1222 vaccination. The clonotype originates from an adult in good health. As DNA, the CDR3 is TGTGCCAGCAGCTTACCGGGACTAGCGGACAATGAGCAGTTCTTC. Translation: CASSLPGLADNEQFF.